One T cell receptor (beta chain) is described in this entry. Its antigen is unknown. This entry is derived from a study of OX40 agonist ivuxolimab in advanced cancers. For the study at large: Subjects had a mean age of around 60 years, with a range of roughly 20 to 79; almost 85% were male. One patient with hepatocellular carcinoma and two with cutaneous melanoma, three in all, had partial responses.

Whole-study findings and limits: At doses 0.1 to 3.0 mg/kg, CD4+ and CD8+ clones expanded.

The assay was immunoSEQ multiplex PCR, and TCRdb's table has in-frame clones only and misses some. The sample includes some 86,000 clones, about 90% seen only once; the top ten take about 8.7%. V was pared by 4 bases and J by 0 bases, with 17 bases between. The CDR3 is 17 amino acids. Germline CDR1 SGHRS, CDR2 YFSETQ. The chain uses TRBV5-1 and TRBJ1-3; D is perhaps TRBD1 (5 bases). The source of this sequence is an adult with an advanced solid tumor such as melanoma, head and neck, liver or kidney cancer. The starting material was CD4+ or CD8+ T cells sorted from blood, obtained in a trial of the OX40 agonist ivuxolimab. In DNA, the CDR3 is TGCGCCAGCAGCCCGGGGGATATGCGAAGCTCTGGAAACACCATATATTTT. Its translation: CASSPGDMRSSGNTIYF.